These 4 T cell receptor beta chains came from one sample sequenced in a study of control samples from healthy donors and cancer patients. TCRdb's copy holds only in-frame clones and misses some; the assay was immunoSEQ multiplex PCR. The sample shows 100,000 to 150,000 clones, approximately 92% of them seen only once. Sequencing was carried out using PBMCs. These TCRs come from a man older than 75 with head and neck cancer.

The chain employs TRBV7-9 and TRBJ1-2; 11 bases map to TRBD1. Looked up from germline, CDR1 is SEHNR and CDR2 is FQNEAQ (reference sequence). The CDR3 totals 17 residues. V gave up 5 bases and J gave up 4 bases; unmatched junction bases: 12. Here the CDR3 DNA reads TGTGCCAGCAGCAAAACCGGGACAGGGGGACGTAGCTATGGCTACACCTTC. It yields the protein CASSKTGTGGRSYGYTF.

V and J are TRBV9 and TRBJ2-3; unclear D gene. The CDR3 length is 14 residues. Germline CDR1 and CDR2: SGDLS and YYNGEE. The germline V and J ends were trimmed by 1 base and 5 bases, with 11 bases remaining between them. The CDR3 DNA reads as TGTGCCAGCAGCGTACCACTCCTTGGAGATACGCAGTATTTT. Translation: CASSVPLLGDTQYF.

This chain uses TRBV12-3 or TRBV12-4 with TRBJ2-3; 7 bases line up with TRBD1. The length of the CDR3 is 12 residues. V lost 7 bases, J lost 6 bases, and 4 bases stayed unmatched. The CDR3 bases are TGTGCCAGCACCGTGACAGGGGATACGCAGTATTTT. Its translation is CASTVTGDTQYF.

The V call is TRBV15, the J call TRBJ2-7; D tentatively reads TRBD1 or TRBD2 (5 bases each). V lost 0 bases to trimming and J lost 4 bases, with 16 bases between them. Germline V CDR1 and CDR2: LNHNV, YYDKDF (reference sequence). This CDR3 contains 16 residues. CDR3 DNA sequence: TGTGCCACCAGCAGAGATCTAGTGGGACGGGGATACGAGCAGTACTTC. As protein: CATSRDLVGRGYEQYF.